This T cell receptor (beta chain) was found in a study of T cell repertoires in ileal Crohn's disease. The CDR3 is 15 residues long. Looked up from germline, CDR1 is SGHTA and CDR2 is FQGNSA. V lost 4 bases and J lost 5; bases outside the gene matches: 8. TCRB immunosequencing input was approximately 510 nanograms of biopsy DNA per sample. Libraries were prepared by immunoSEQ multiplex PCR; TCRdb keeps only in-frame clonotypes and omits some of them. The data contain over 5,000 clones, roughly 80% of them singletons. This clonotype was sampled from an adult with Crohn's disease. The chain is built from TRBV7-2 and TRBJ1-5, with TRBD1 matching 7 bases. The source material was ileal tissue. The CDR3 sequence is CASSSTGLVDQPQHF. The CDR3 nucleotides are TGTGCCAGCAGCTCGACAGGGTTGGTAGATCAGCCCCAGCATTTT.